This T cell receptor (beta chain) was observed in a study of blood T cell repertoires in COVID-19. This clone was detected a few times. In the original processing: Amplifying reference gene primers gave estimates of nucleated cell counts. The data were produced by immunoSEQ multiplex PCR, yet TCRdb's version contains in-frame clones alone and is incomplete. Clone size and the V and J calls come from that table; the DNA yielded D and trimming. This sample has fewer than 150,000 clones, with approximately 80% found just once. Trimming at V came to 4 bases and at J to 6 bases, leaving 3 bases not matched to a gene. Germline CDR1 LGHNA, CDR2 YNFKEQ. The CDR3 has 14 amino acids.

V usage is TRBV4-2 and J usage is TRBJ1-5, with 10 bases matching TRBD1. The sequence was obtained from a woman of 80 years or more in a cohort sampled during active or convalescent COVID-19. Material: peripheral blood. The CDR3 sequence: CASSPGQGFQPQHF. The CDR3 region has the DNA TGTGCCAGCAGCCCGGGACAGGGGTTTCAGCCCCAGCATTTT.